This TCR beta chain was sequenced in a study of blood T cell repertoires in COVID-19. Study-level information: PBMCs, B-cell-depleted T cells, or T cells were the source of the cDNA or gDNA that made up the material.

Original processing notes: Nucleated cell number was recorded as an estimate derived from reference gene primer amplification. Profiled with immunoSEQ multiplex PCR; TCRdb holds only in-frame clones, not every one. The DNA gave D and trimming, while V, J and clone size come from that table. The sample holds 200,000 to 250,000 clones, 86% seen once. The sequence was obtained from a man aged 60 to 69 with acute or convalescent COVID-19. The sample comprised peripheral blood.

The CDR3 spells CASGGVAKNIQYF. The CDR3 nucleotides are TGTGCCAGCGGCGGGGTAGCCAAAAACATTCAGTACTTC. The J gene is TRBJ2-4, the V gene TRBV28; TRBD2 is a possible D gene (6 bases). The CDR3 covers 13 residues. Germline V gene lookup returns CDR1 MDHEN and CDR2 SYDVKM. The V end lost 8 bases, the J end lost 0 bases, and 8 bases lay between the germline ends.